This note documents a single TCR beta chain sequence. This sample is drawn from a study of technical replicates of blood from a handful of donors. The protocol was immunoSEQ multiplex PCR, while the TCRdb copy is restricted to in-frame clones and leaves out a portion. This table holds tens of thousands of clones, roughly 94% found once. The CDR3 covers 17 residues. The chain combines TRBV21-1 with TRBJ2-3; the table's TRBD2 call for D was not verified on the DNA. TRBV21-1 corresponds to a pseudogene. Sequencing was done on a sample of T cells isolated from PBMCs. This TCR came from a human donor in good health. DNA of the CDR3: TGTGCCAGCAGCAAAGGGGTCAGCGGGAGAGCTACAGATACGCAGTATTTT. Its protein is CASSKGVSGRATDTQYF.